This T cell receptor (beta chain) was captured in a study of blood T cell repertoires in COVID-19. About the research overall: The United States, Italy and Spain provided the acute and convalescent COVID-19 samples. Sources were T cells, B-cell-depleted T cells, or PBMCs; the material itself was cDNA or gDNA.

This clone appeared a single time. The CDR3 runs 15 residues. Germline lookup yields CDR1 LGHDT and CDR2 YNNKEL (reference sequence). Trimming removed 4 bases from V and 1 base from J; junction bases left unmatched: 5. Original methodology: Researchers report that nucleated cell counts were estimated from reference gene primer amplification. Using immunoSEQ multiplex PCR, the repertoire was profiled, and TCRdb retains in-frame clones only, with some absent. V, J and clone size reflect that table, while D and trimming were determined from the DNA. The table lists some 120,000 clones, just under 85% of them singletons.

Sequenced sample: peripheral blood. The origin of this receptor is a woman aged 45-60 years with acute or convalescent COVID-19. This chain links TRBV3-1 (or the pseudogene TRBV3-2) with TRBJ2-3; 7 bases fit TRBD2. The CDR3 loop reads CASSRRRGGTDTQYF. Here the CDR3 DNA reads TGTGCCAGCAGCCGTCGACGGGGGGGCACAGATACGCAGTATTTT.